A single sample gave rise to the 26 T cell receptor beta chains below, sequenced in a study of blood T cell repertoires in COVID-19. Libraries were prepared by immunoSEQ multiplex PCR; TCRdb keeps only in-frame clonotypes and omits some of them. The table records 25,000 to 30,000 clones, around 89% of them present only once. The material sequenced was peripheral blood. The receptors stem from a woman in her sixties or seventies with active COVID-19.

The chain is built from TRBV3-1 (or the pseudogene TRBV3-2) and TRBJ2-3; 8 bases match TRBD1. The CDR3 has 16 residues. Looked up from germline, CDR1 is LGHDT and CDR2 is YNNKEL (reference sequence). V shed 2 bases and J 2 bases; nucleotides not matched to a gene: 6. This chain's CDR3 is CASSQPRTGITDTQYF. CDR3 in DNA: TGTGCCAGCAGCCAACCACGGACAGGGATCACAGATACGCAGTATTTT.

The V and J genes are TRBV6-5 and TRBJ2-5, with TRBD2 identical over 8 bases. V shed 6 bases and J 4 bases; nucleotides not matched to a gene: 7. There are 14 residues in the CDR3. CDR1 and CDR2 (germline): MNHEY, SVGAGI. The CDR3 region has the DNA TGTGCCAGCAGCGAGCGGGAGCGAGGAGAGACCCAGTACTTC. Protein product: CASSERERGETQYF.

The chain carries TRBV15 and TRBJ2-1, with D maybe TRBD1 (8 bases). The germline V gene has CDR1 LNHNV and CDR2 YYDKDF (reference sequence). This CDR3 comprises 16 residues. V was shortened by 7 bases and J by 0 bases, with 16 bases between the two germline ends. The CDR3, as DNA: TGTGCCACCAAGGGGGGGACAGGCGGCTCCTACAATGAGCAGTTCTTC. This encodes CATKGGTGGSYNEQFF.

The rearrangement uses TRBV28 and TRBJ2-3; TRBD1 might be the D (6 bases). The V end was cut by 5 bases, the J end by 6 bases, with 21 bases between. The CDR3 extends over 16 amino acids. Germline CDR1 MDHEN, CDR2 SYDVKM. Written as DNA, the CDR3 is TGTGCCAGCAGTCTAGCCGGGCCCGGGACATCCGATACGCAGTATTTT. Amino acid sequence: CASSLAGPGTSDTQYF. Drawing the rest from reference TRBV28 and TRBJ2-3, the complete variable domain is DVKVTQSSRYLVKRTGEKVFLECVQDMDHENMFWYRQDPGLGLRLIYFSYDVKMKEKGDIPEGYSVSREKKERFSLILESASTNQTSMYLCASSLAGPGTSDTQYFGPGTRLTVL.

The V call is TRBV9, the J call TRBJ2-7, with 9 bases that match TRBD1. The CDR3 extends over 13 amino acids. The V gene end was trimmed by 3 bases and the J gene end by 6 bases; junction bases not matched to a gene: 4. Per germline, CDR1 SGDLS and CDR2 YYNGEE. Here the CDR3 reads CASSERTGVEQYF. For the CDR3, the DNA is TGTGCCAGCAGCGAGCGGACAGGGGTCGAGCAGTACTTC.

In nucleotides, the CDR3 is TGCAGCGTGCTATACAGGGGAAGGATCGGGTACAATGAGCAGTTCTTC. Translating gives CSVLYRGRIGYNEQFF. V and J are TRBV29-1 and TRBJ2-1; TRBD1 aligns across 7 bases. CDR1 is SQVTM and CDR2 is ANQGSEA in the germline V gene. The V segment lost 6 bases and the J segment 4 bases; nucleotides outside the gene matches: 15. The CDR3 has 16 residues.

The CDR3 protein is CASSSMTGGQETQYF. CDR3 bases: TGTGCCAGCAGCTCGATGACAGGGGGCCAAGAGACCCAGTACTTC. The chain recombines TRBV5-4 with TRBJ2-5, with 9 nucleotides matching TRBD1. Germline V lookup: CDR1 SGHNT, CDR2 YYREEE (reference sequence). With 3 bases clipped from V and 1 base from J, the junction kept 4 bases outside the gene matches. The CDR3 is 15 amino acids.

The CDR3 here is CASSHGTPSYEQYF. The CDR3 coding sequence is TGTGCCAGCAGCCACGGGACACCCTCCTACGAGCAGTACTTC. The J gene is TRBJ2-7, the V gene TRBV3-1 (or the pseudogene TRBV3-2); weak D call: TRBD1 (6 bases). V gave up 3 bases and J gave up 0 bases, with 9 bases separating them. Germline CDR1 and CDR2: LGHDT and YNNKEL (reference sequence). This CDR3 spans 14 amino acids.

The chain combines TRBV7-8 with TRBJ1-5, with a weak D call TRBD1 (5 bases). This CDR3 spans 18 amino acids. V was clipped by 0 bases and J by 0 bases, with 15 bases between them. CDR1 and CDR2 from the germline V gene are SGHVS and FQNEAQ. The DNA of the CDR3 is TGTGCCAGCAGCTTAGCCAGGGTTGGGGTTTATAGCAATCAGCCCCAGCATTTT. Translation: CASSLARVGVYSNQPQHF.

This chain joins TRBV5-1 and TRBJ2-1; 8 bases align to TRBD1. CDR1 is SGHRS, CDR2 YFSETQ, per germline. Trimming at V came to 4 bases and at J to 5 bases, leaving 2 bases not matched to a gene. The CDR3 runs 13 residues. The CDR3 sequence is CASSLTGDNEQFF. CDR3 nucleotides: TGCGCCAGCAGCCTGACAGGGGACAATGAGCAGTTCTTC.

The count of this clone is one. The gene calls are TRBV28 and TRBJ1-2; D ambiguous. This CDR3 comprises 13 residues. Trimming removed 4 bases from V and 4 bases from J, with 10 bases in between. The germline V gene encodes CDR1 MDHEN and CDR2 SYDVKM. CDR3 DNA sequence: TGTGCCAGCAGTTCAGCAGGCTTCTATGGCTACACCTTC. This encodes CASSSAGFYGYTF.

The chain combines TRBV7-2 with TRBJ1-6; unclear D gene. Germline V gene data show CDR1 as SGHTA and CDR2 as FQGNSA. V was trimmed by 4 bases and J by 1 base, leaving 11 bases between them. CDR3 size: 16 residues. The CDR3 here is CASSSARRSYNSPLHF. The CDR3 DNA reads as TGTGCCAGCAGCTCGGCTAGGAGGTCCTATAATTCACCCCTCCACTTT.

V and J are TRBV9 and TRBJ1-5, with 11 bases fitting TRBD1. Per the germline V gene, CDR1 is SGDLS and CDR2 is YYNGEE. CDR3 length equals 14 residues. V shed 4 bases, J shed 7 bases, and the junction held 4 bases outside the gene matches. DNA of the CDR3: TGTGCCAGCAGCCTGGGACAGGGGGACCAGCCCCAGCATTTT. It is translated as CASSLGQGDQPQHF.

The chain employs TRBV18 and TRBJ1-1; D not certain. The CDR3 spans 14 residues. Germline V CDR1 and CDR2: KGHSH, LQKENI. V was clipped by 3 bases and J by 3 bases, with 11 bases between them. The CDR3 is CASSPRTGYTEAFF. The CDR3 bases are TGTGCCAGCTCACCTCGGACGGGATACACTGAAGCTTTCTTT.

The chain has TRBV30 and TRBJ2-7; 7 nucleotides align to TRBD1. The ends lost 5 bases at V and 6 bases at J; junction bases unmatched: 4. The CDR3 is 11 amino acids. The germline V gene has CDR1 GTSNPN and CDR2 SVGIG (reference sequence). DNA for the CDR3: TGTGCCTGGGGAACAGGGGTCGAGCAGTACTTC. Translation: CAWGTGVEQYF.

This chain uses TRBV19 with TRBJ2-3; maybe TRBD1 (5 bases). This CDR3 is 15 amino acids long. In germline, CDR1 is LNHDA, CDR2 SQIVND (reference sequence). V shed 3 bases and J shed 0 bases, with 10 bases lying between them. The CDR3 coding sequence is TGTGCCAGTAGTATGTGGGGCAGAAGCACAGATACGCAGTATTTT. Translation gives CASSMWGRSTDTQYF.

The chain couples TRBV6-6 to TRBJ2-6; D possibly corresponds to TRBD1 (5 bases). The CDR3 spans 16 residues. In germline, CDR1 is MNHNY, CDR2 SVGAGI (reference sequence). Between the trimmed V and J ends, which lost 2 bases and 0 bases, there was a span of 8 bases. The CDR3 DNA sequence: TGTGCCAGCAGTTACGGGGCAAGCTCTGGGGCCAACGTCCTGACTTTC. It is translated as CASSYGASSGANVLTF.

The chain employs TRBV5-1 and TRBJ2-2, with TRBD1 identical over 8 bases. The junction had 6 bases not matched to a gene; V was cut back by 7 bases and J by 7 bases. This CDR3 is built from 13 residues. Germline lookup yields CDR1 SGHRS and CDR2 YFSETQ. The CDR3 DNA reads TGCGCCAGCTTGATAGACAGGGGCGGGGAGCTGTTTTTT. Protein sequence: CASLIDRGGELFF. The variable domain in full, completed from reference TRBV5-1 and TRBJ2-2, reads KAGVTQTPRYLIKTRGQQVTLSCSPISGHRSVSWYQQTPGQGLQFLFEYFSETQRNKGNFPGRFSGRQFSNSRSEMNVSTLELGDSALYLCASLIDRGGELFFGEGSRLTVL.

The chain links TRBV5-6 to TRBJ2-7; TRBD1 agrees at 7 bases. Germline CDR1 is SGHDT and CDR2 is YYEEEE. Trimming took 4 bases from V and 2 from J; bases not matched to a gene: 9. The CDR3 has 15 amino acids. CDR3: CASSPPTGITYEQYF. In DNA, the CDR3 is TGTGCCAGCAGCCCCCCGACAGGGATAACCTACGAGCAGTACTTC.

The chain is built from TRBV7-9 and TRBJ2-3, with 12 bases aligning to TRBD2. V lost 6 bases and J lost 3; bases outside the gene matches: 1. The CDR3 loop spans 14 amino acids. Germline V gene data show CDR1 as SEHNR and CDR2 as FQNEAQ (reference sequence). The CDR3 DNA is TGTGCCAGCAGACTAGCGGGAGGAACAGATACGCAGTATTTT. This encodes CASRLAGGTDTQYF.

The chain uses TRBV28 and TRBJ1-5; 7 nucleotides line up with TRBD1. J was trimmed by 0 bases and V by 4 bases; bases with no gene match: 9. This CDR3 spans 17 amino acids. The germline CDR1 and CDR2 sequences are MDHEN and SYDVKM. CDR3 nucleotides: TGTGCCAGCAGTTGGAGGGGACAGCATTATAGCAATCAGCCCCAGCATTTT. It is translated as CASSWRGQHYSNQPQHF.

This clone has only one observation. In DNA, the CDR3 is TGTGCCAGCAGCGCGACCGTTACTAGCGCAAAAAAAGGGGAGTATTTT. Its protein product is CASSATVTSAKKGEYF. The V call is TRBV7-2, the J call TRBJ2-3, with TRBD2 matching 7 bases. The germline V gene encodes CDR1 SGHTA and CDR2 FQGNSA. J lost 13 bases, V lost 5 bases, and 21 bases had no gene match. The CDR3 loop spans 16 amino acids.

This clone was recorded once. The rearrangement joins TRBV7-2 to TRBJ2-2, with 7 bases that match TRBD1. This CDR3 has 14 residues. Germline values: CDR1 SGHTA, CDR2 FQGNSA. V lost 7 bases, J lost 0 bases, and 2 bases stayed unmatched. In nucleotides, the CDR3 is TGTGCCAGCACACAGGGGCCGAACACCGGGGAGCTGTTTTTT. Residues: CASTQGPNTGELFF.

This chain's CDR3 is CASSEGSSSLVISEAFF. The CDR3 DNA sequence: TGTGCCAGCAGTGAAGGGTCGTCTTCTTTAGTCATTTCTGAAGCTTTCTTT. The genes are TRBV2 and TRBJ1-1; D is ambiguous. CDR3 size: 17 residues. Germline CDR1 SNHLY, CDR2 FYNNEI. V was pared by 1 base and J by 6 bases, with 21 bases between.

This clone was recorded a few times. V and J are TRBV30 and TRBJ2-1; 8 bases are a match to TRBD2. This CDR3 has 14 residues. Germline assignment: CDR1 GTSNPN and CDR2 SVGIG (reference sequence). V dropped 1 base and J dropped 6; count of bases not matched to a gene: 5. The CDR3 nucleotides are TGTGCCTGGAGTGCGGGACTAGGATCCAATGAGCAGTTCTTC. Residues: CAWSAGLGSNEQFF.

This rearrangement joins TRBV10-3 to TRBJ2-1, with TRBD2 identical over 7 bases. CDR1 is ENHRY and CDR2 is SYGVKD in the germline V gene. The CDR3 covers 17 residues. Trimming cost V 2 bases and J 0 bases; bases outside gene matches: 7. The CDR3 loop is CAISETSVQSSYNEQFF. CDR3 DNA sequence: TGTGCCATCAGTGAGACTAGCGTCCAAAGCTCCTACAATGAGCAGTTCTTC.